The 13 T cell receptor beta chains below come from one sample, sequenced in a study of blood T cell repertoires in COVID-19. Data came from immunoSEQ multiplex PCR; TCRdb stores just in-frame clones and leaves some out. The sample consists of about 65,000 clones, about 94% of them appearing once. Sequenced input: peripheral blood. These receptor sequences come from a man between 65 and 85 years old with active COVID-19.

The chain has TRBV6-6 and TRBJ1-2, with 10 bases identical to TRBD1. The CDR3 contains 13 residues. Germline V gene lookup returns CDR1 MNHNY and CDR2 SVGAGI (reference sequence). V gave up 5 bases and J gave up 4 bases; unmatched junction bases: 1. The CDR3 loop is CASSRTGGYGYTF. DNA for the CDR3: TGTGCCAGCAGTCGGACAGGGGGCTATGGCTACACCTTC.

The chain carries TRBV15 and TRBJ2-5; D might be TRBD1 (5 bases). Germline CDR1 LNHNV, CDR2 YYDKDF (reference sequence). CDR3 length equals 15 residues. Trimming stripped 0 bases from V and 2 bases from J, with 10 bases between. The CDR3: CATSRDGQGQETQYF. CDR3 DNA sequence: TGTGCCACCAGCAGAGATGGGCAGGGACAAGAGACCCAGTACTTC.

CDR3 DNA: TGTGCCAGCAGTGTTACAGGGAGAACAGATACGCAGTATTTT. The encoded protein is CASSVTGRTDTQYF. J is TRBJ2-3 and V is TRBV2, with D maybe TRBD1 (6 bases). The V gene's germline CDR1 is SNHLY and CDR2 FYNNEI. The CDR3 extends over 14 amino acids. The ends were cut back, 4 bases at V and 3 bases at J, with 11 bases in the middle.

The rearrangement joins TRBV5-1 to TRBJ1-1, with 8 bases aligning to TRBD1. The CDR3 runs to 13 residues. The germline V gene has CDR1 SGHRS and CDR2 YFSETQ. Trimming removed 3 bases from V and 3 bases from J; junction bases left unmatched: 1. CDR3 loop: CASSSTGDTEAFF. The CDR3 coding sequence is TGCGCCAGCAGCTCGACAGGGGACACTGAAGCTTTCTTT.

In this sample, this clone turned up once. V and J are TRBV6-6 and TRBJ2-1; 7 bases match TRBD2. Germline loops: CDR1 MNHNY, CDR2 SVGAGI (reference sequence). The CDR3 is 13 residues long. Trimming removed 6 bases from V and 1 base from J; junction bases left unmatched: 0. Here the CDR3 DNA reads TGTGCCAGCAGACTAGCGTCCTACAATGAGCAGTTCTTC. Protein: CASRLASYNEQFF.

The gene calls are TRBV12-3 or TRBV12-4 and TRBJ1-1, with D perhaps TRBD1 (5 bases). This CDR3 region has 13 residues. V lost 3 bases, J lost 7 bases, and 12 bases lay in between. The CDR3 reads CASSFREGGEAFF. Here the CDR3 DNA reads TGTGCCAGCAGTTTCAGGGAGGGCGGTGAAGCTTTCTTT.

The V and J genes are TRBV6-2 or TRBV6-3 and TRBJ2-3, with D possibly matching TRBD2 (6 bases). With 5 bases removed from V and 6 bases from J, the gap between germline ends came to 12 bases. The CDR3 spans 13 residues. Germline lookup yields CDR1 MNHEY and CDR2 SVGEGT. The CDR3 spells CASSATSVDTQYF. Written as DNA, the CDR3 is TGTGCCAGCAGTGCGACTAGTGTGGATACGCAGTATTTT.

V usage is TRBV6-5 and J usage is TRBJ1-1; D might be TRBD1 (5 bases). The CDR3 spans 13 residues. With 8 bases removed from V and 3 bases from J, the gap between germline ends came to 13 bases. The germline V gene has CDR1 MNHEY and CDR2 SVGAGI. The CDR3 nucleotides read TGTGCCAGCGGTCGGGGGGTGGACACTGAAGCTTTCTTT. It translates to CASGRGVDTEAFF.

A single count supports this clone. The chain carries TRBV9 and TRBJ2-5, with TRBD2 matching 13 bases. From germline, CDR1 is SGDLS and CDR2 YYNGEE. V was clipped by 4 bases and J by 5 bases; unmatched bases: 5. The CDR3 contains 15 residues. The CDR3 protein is CASSRGLAGAETQYF. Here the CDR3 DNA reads TGTGCCAGCAGCCGTGGACTAGCGGGGGCGGAGACCCAGTACTTC.

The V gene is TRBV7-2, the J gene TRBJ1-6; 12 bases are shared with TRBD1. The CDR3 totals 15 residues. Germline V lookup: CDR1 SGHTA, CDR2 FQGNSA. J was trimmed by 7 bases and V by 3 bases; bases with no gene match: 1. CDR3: CASSLGQGANSPLHF. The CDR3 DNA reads TGTGCCAGCAGCTTGGGACAGGGGGCGAATTCACCCCTCCACTTT.

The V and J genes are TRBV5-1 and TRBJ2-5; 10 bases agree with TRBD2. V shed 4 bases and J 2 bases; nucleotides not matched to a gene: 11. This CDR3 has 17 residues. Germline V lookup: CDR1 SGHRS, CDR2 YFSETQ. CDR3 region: CASSPPISGGKQETQYF. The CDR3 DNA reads TGCGCCAGCAGCCCCCCGATTAGCGGGGGGAAACAAGAGACCCAGTACTTC.

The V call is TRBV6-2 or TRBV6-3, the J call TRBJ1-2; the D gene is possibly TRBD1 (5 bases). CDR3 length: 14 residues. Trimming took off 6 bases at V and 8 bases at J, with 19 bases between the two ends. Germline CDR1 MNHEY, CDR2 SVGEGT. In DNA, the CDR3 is TGTGCCAGCAGCCTATACCGGGACTTACAAGGCTACACCTTC. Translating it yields CASSLYRDLQGYTF.

The CDR3 nucleotides read TGTGCCATCAGGGGGGGGGTAACCTACAATGAGCAGTTCTTC. This codes for CAIRGGVTYNEQFF. The chain carries TRBV10-3 and TRBJ2-1; 7 nucleotides match TRBD2. The CDR3 is 14 residues long. The germline CDR1 and CDR2 sequences are ENHRY and SYGVKD. Losses at the gene ends were 6 bases for V and 2 bases for J; bases not matched to a gene: 4.